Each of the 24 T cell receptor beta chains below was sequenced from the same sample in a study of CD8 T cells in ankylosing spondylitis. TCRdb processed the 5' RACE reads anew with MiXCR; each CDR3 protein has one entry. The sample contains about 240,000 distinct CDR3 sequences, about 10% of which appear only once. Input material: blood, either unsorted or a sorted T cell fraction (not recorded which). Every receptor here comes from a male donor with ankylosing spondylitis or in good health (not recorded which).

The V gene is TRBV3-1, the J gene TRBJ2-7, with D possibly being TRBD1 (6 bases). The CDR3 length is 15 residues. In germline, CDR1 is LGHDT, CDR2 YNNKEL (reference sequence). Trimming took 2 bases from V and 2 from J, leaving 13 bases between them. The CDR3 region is CASSQFPTGPYEQYF. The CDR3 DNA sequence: TGTGCCAGCAGCCAATTCCCGACAGGTCCCTACGAGCAGTACTTC.

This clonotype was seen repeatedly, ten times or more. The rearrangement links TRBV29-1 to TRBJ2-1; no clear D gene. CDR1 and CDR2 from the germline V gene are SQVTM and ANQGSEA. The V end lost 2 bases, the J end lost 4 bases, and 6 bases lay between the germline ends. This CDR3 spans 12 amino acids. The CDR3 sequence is CSVESEYNEQFF. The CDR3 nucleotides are TGCAGCGTTGAATCGGAGTACAATGAGCAGTTCTTC.

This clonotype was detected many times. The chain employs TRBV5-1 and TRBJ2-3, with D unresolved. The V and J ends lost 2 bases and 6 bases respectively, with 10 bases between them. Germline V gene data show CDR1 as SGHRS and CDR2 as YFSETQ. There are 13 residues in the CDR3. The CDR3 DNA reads TGCGCCAGCAGCTTACAAGTGGAGGATACGCAGTATTTT. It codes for CASSLQVEDTQYF.

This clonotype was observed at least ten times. CDR3 residues: CSVGSTVDGYTF. The CDR3 coding sequence is TGCAGCGTTGGTAGCACGGTCGATGGCTACACCTTC. The chain combines TRBV29-1 with TRBJ1-2; D ambiguous. V was clipped by 4 bases and J by 6 bases, with 12 bases between them. Germline values: CDR1 SQVTM, CDR2 ANQGSEA. The CDR3 runs 12 residues.

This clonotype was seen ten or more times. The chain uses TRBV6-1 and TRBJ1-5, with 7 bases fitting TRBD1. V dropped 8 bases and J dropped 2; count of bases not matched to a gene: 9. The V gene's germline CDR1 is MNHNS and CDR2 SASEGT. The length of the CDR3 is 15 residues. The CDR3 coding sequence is TGTGCCAGCCATAACAGGGGCGGGGGCAATCAGCCCCAGCATTTT. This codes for CASHNRGGGNQPQHF.

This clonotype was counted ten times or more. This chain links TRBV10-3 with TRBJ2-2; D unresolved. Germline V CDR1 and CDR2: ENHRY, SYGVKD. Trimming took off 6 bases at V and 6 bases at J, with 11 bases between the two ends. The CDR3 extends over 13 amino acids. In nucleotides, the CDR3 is TGTGCCATCAGGCGGTCCTCTTCCGGGGAGCTGTTTTTT. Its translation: CAIRRSSSGELFF.

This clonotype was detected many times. CDR3 sequence (DNA): TGCGCCAGCAGCTTGGGACAGGGGCTAGGGGATACGCAGTATTTT. Its protein is CASSLGQGLGDTQYF. The chain couples TRBV5-1 to TRBJ2-3, with 8 bases matching TRBD1. V gave up 0 bases and J gave up 6 bases; unmatched junction bases: 6. Germline assignment: CDR1 SGHRS and CDR2 YFSETQ. The CDR3 length is 15 residues.

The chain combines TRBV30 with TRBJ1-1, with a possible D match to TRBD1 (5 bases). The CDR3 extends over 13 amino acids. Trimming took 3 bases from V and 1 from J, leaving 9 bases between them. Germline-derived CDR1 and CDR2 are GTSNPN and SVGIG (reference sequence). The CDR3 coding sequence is TGTGCCTGGAGCCGGGGGACGAACACTGAAGCTTTCTTT. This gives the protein CAWSRGTNTEAFF.

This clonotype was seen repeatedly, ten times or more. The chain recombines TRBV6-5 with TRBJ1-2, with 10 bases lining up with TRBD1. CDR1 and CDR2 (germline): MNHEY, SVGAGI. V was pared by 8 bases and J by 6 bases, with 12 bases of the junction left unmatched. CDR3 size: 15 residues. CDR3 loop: CASLAPGTGVNGYTF. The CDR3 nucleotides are TGTGCCAGCCTTGCCCCCGGGACAGGGGTCAATGGCTACACCTTC.

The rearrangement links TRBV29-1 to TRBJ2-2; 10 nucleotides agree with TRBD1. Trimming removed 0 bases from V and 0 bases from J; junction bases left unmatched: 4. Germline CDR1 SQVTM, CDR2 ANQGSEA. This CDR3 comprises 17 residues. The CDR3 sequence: CSVEEGQGISNTGELFF. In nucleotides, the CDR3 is TGCAGCGTTGAAGAGGGACAGGGGATTTCGAACACCGGGGAGCTGTTTTTT.

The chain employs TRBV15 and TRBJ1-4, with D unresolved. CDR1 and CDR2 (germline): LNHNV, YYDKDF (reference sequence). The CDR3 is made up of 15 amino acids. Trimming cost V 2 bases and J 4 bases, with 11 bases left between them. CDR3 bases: TGTGCCACCAGCAGACCGACCCTAAGTAATGAAAAACTGTTTTTT. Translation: CATSRPTLSNEKLFF.

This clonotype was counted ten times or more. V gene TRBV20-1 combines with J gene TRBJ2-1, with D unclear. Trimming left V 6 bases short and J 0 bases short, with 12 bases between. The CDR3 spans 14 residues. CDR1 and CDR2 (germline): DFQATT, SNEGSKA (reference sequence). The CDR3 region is CSASPDHSYNEQFF. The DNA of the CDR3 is TGCAGTGCCTCCCCCGATCACTCCTACAATGAGCAGTTCTTC.

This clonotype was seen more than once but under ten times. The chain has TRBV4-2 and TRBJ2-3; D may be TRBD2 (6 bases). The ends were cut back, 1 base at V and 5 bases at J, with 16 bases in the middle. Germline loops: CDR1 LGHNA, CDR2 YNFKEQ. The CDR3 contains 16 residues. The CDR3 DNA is TGTGCCAGCAGCCAAGGGGCCCAGGGAGGCAAAGATACGCAGTATTTT. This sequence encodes CASSQGAQGGKDTQYF.

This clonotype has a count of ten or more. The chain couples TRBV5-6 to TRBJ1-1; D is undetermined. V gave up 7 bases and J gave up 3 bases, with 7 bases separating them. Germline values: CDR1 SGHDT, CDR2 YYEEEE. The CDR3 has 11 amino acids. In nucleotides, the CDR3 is TGTGCCAGCCGCAAGGACACTGAAGCTTTCTTT. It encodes CASRKDTEAFF.

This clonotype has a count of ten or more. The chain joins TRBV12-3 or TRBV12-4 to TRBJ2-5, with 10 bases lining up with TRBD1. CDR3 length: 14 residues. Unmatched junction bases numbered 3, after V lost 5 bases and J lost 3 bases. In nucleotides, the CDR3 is TGTGCCAGCAGTCTCGGACAGGGGGAAGAGACCCAGTACTTC. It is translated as CASSLGQGEETQYF.

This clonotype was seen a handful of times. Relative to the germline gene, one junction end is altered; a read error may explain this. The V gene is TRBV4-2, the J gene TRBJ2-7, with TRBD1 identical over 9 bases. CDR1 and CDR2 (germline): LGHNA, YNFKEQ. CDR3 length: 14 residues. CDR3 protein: CASSQDLEADRGLF. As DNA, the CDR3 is TGTGCCAGCAGCCAAGATCTTGAGGCGGACAGGGGTTTGTTC.

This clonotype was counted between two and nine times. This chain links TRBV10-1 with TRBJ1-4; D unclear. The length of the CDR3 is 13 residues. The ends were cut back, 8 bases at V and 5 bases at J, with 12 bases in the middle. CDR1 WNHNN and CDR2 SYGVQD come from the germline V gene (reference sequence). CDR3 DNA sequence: TGCGCCAGCCGAGAGCGTGGGAATGAAAAACTGTTTTTT. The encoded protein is CASRERGNEKLFF.

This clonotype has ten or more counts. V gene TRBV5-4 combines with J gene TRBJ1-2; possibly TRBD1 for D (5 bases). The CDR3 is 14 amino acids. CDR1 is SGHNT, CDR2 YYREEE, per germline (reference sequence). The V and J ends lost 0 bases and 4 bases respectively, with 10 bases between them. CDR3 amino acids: CASSLGTLPYGYTF. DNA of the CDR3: TGTGCCAGCAGCTTGGGGACACTACCCTATGGCTACACCTTC.

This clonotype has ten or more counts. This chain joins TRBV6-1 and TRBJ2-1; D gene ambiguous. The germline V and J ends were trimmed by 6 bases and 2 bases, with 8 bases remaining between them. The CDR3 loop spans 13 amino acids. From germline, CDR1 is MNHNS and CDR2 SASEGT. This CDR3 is CASSPTTYNEQFF. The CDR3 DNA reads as TGTGCCAGCAGCCCAACCACCTACAATGAGCAGTTCTTC.

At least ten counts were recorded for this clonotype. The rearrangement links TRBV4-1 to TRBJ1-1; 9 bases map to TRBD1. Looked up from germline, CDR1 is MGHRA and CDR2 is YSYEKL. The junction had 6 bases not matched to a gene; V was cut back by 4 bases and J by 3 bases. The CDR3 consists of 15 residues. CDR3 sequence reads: CASSLSWDRDTEAFF. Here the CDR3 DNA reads TGCGCCAGCAGCCTAAGCTGGGACAGGGACACTGAAGCTTTCTTT.

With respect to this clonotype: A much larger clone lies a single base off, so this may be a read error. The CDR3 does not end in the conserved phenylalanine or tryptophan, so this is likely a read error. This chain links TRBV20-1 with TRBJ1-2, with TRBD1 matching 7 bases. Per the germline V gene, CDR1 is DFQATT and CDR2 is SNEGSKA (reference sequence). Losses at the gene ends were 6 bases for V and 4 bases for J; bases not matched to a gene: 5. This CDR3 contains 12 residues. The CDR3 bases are TGCAGTGCGAGACAGGGAACCTATGGCTACACCTCC. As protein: CSARQGTYGYTS.

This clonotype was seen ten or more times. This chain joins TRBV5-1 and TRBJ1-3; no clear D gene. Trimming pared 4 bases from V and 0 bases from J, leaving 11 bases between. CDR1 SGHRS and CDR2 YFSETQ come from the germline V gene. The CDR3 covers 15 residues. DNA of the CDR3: TGCGCCAGCAGCGGCGGGTTGAACTCTGGAAACACCATATATTTT. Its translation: CASSGGLNSGNTIYF.

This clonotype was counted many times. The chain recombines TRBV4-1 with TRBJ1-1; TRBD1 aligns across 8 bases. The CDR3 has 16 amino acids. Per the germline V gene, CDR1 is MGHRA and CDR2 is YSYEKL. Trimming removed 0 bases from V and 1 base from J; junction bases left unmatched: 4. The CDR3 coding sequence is TGCGCCAGCAGCCAAGAGTTAGACAGGGGGAACACTGAAGCTTTCTTT. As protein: CASSQELDRGNTEAFF.

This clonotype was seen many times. The CDR3 DNA reads as TGCGCCAGCAGCCAGGGAGCTAACTACGAGCAGTACTTC. This encodes CASSQGANYEQYF. The chain carries TRBV5-1 and TRBJ2-7; either TRBD1 or TRBD2 may fit D (5 bases each). Germline V gene lookup returns CDR1 SGHRS and CDR2 YFSETQ. CDR3 length: 13 amino acids. V was trimmed by 4 bases and J by 3 bases, leaving 11 bases between them.